The clone carrying this TCR beta chain was counted at least ten times. This specimen belongs to a study of CD8+CD57+ T cells in acquired aplastic anemia. Background on the study: Average DNA yield from sorted CD4+ and CD8+ cells was approximately 3 ug.

TCR beta VDJ combinations and CDR3 sequences were profiled from genomic DNA. TCRdb re-derived calls from the reads in MiXCR, one entry per CDR3 protein. In the table there are 250,000 to 300,000 distinct CDR3 sequences, 45% to 65% of which are singletons. This CDR3 is 14 amino acids long. The ends were cut back, 8 bases at V and 4 bases at J, with 16 bases in the middle. Germline V lookup: CDR1 MDHEN, CDR2 SYDVKM. Sample: sorted CD4+, CD8+, or CD8+CD57+ T cells (not recorded which) from PBMCs. The clonotype was recovered from a human donor with severe aplastic anemia or a healthy control (not recorded which). The chain is built from TRBV28 and TRBJ2-3; possible D gene TRBD1, 6 bases. For the CDR3, the DNA is TGTGCCAGCCATCGGACAGCCCGAGCAGATACGCAGTATTTT. It specifies CASHRTARADTQYF.